The subject of this entry is one TCR beta chain. CDR1 is SGHRS, CDR2 YFSETQ, per germline. The CDR3 is 16 residues long. Trimming pared 5 bases from V and 0 bases from J, leaving 12 bases between. This sample stems from a study of blood T cell repertoires in COVID-19. In the study overall: The study drew acute and convalescent COVID-19 samples from the United States, Italy and Spain.

Only in-frame clones appear in the TCRdb table, and some are missing; sequencing was by immunoSEQ multiplex PCR. The profile shows 60,000 to 65,000 clones, 80% to 95% of them singletons. The genes are TRBV5-1 and TRBJ1-6; no clear D gene. The TCR was taken from a woman aged 80 or over with active COVID-19. What was sequenced was peripheral blood. The CDR3 coding sequence is TGCGCCAGCAGTTCTGACGGGAGCTCCTATAATTCACCCCTCCACTTT. This sequence encodes CASSSDGSSYNSPLHF.